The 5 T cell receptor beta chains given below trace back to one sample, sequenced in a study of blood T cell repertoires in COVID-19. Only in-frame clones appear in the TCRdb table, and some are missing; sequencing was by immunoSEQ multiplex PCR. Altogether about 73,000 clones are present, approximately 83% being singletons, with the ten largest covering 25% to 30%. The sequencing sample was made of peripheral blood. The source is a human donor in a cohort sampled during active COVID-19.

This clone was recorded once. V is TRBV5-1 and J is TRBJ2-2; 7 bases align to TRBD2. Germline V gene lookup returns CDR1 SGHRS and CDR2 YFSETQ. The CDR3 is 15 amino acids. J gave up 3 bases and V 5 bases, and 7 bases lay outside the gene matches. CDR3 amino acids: CASSPGTIDTGELFF. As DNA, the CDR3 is TGCGCCAGCAGTCCCGGGACTATCGACACCGGGGAGCTGTTTTTT.

CDR3 sequence reads: CAGGRSRTNNNEQFF. The CDR3 nucleotides read TGTGCCGGTGGGAGAAGCCGAACTAACAACAATGAGCAGTTCTTC. The chain employs TRBV6-5 and TRBJ2-1; D might be TRBD2 (5 bases). Germline V lookup: CDR1 MNHEY, CDR2 SVGAGI. V was trimmed by 11 bases and J by 5 bases, leaving 22 bases between them. The CDR3 loop spans 15 amino acids.

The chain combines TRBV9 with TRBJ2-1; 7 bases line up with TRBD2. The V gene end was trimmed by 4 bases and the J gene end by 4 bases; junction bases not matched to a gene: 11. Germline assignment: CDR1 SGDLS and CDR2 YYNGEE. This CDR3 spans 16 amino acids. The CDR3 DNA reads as TGTGCCAGCAGCTTGCGACTAGCCGGGCCGTACAATGAGCAGTTCTTC. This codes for CASSLRLAGPYNEQFF. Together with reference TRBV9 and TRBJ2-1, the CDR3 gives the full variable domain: DSGVTQTPKHLITATGQRVTLRCSPRSGDLSVYWYQQSLDQGLQFLIQYYNGEERAKGNILERFSAQQFPDLHSELNLSSLELGDSALYFCASSLRLAGPYNEQFFGPGTRLTVL.

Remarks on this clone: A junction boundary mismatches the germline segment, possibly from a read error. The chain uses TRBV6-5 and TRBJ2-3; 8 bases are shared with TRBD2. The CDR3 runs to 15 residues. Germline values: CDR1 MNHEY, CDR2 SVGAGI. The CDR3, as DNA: TGTGCCACCTGGGCCTTAGCGGGGCGCACACATACGCAGTATTTT. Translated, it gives CATWALAGRTHTQYF.

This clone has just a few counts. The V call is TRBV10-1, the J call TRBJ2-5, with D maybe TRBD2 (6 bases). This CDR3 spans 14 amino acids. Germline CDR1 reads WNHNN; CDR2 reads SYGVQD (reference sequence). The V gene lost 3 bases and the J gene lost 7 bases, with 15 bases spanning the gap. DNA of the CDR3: TGCGCCAGCAGTGACCAGCGGGCCCGGTGGACCCAGTACTTC. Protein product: CASSDQRARWTQYF.